A selection of T cell receptor beta chains follows, all from one sample in a study of shared clonotypes between healthy human individuals. Assay used: immunoSEQ multiplex PCR; TCRdb lists only in-frame clones, some missing. This table holds 1,100,000 or so clones, more than 75% found once. The specimen sequenced was memory CD4+ T cells from PBMCs. These receptors came from a man between 18 and 29 years old in good health. Some clones in this sample may be carry-over from other donors' samples. Both conserved end residues are part of each CDR3. The D gene is left open where the match is weak. Clone size, where shown, is once, few, many, or a class for clones that have expanded.

>TRBD1|TRBJ1-1|.|TRBV28
CASSLAQGGRTEAFF
TGTGCCAGCAGTTTAGCCCAGGGGGGCCGGACTGAAGCTTTCTTT
>.|TRBJ2-5|.|TRBV28
CASRIQETQYF
TGTGCCAGCAGGATCCAGGAGACCCAGTACTTC
>TRBD1|TRBJ2-7|.|TRBV6-1
CASSEPGGSERYF
TGTGCCAGCAGTGAACCAGGGGGTTCCGAGAGGTACTTC
>.|TRBJ2-5|.|TRBV9
CASSVDPRRETQYF
TGTGCCAGCAGCGTAGATCCCCGCCGGGAGACCCAGTACTTC
>TRBD2|TRBJ2-1|.|TRBV5-3
CARSLGGLADNEQFF
TGTGCCAGAAGCTTGGGTGGACTAGCGGACAATGAGCAGTTCTTC
>.|TRBJ2-1|.|TRBV27
CASSFARTGDNEQFF
TGTGCCAGCAGTTTCGCTAGGACTGGGGATAATGAGCAGTTCTTC
>.|TRBJ1-1|few|TRBV7-9
CASSLSLGGVRVNTEAFF
TGTGCCAGCAGCTTATCCTTAGGGGGGGTAAGGGTGAACACTGAAGCTTTCTTT
>.|TRBJ2-1|.|TRBV4-2
CASSRLGGLNEQFF
TGTGCCAGCAGCCGCCTAGGGGGGCTTAATGAGCAGTTCTTC
>.|TRBJ1-1|.|TRBV7-3
CASSLGRGMNTEAFF
TGTGCCAGCAGCTTAGGCCGGGGGATGAACACTGAAGCTTTCTTT
>.|TRBJ1-2|.|TRBV6-5
CASSYSFAPGAGYTF
TGTGCCAGCAGTTACTCGTTCGCCCCGGGGGCAGGCTACACCTTC
>TRBD1|TRBJ1-4|.|TRBV28
CASNTGGATNEKLFF
TGTGCCAGTAATACAGGGGGAGCGACTAATGAAAAACTGTTTTTT
>TRBD1|TRBJ2-7|many|TRBV2
CASSEYGTGNSEQYF
TGTGCCAGCAGTGAATACGGGACAGGGAACAGCGAGCAGTACTTC
>.|TRBJ2-2|medium-sized|TRBV2
CASRQATRRSGELFF
TGTGCCAGCAGGCAAGCTACTAGGAGGTCCGGGGAGCTGTTTTTT
>.|TRBJ2-3|.|TRBV13
CASSLVVSVDTQYF
TGTGCCAGCAGCTTAGTGGTATCCGTGGATACGCAGTATTTT
>.|TRBJ1-1|.|TRBV29-1
CSVERGLDTEAFF
TGCAGTGTTGAACGGGGGTTGGACACTGAAGCTTTCTTT
>.|TRBJ2-1|.|TRBV10-3
CAISVEQGWNEQFF
TGTGCCATCAGTGTTGAACAGGGCTGGAATGAGCAGTTCTTC
>TRBD2|TRBJ2-7|.|TRBV2
CASSEMVAGAGYEQYF
TGTGCCAGCAGTGAAATGGTAGCGGGTGCTGGGTACGAGCAGTACTTC
>TRBD1|TRBJ2-5|.|TRBV2
CASSGNRGETQYF
TGTGCCAGCAGTGGGAACAGGGGGGAGACCCAGTACTTC
>TRBD2|TRBJ2-1|.|TRBV7-6
CASRRALAGGNEQFF
TGTGCCAGCAGACGCGCGCTAGCGGGAGGAAATGAGCAGTTCTTC
>TRBD1|TRBJ1-5|.|TRBV7-2
CASSLGQGQNQPQHF
TGTGCCAGCAGCTTGGGACAGGGTCAAAATCAGCCCCAGCATTTT
>TRBD1|TRBJ2-5|.|TRBV6-5
CASRRQGAWETQYF
TGTGCCAGCAGGCGACAGGGGGCTTGGGAGACCCAGTACTTC
>.|TRBJ1-1|.|TRBV27
CASSLQWNTEAFF
TGTGCCAGCAGTTTACAATGGAACACTGAAGCTTTCTTT
>.|TRBJ2-7|.|TRBV19
CASKRADTTYEQYF
TGTGCCAGTAAACGGGCCGATACCACCTACGAGCAGTACTTC
>.|TRBJ2-1|.|TRBV7-9
CASSLGVGDNEQFF
TGTGCCAGCAGCTTAGGAGTCGGAGACAATGAGCAGTTCTTC
>.|TRBJ2-4|.|TRBV2
CASSVASGAKNIQYF
TGTGCCAGCAGTGTCGCGAGCGGGGCCAAAAACATTCAGTACTTC
>.|TRBJ2-7|once|TRBV23-1
CASSQRYTTSYEQYF
TGCGCCAGCAGTCAGAGGTACACAACCTCCTACGAGCAGTACTTC
>.|TRBJ2-7|.|TRBV30
CAWRLSGYEQYF
TGTGCCTGGAGGCTGTCAGGGTACGAGCAGTACTTC
>.|TRBJ1-1|.|TRBV11-1
CASRRSPQENTEAFF
TGTGCCAGCAGGCGTTCCCCACAGGAGAACACTGAAGCTTTCTTT
>.|TRBJ1-2|.|TRBV7-2
CASSFINYGYTF
TGTGCCAGCAGCTTTATTAACTATGGCTACACCTTC
>.|TRBJ2-7|.|TRBV5-1
CASSLEGQTYEQYF
TGCGCCAGCAGCTTGGAGGGCCAGACCTACGAGCAGTACTTC
>.|TRBJ1-1|.|TRBV20-1
CSASKAAGAFF
TGCAGTGCCTCTAAGGCGGCAGGAGCTTTCTTT
>.|TRBJ1-1|.|TRBV7-3
CASSFDTNTEAFF
TGTGCCAGCAGCTTCGACACCAACACTGAAGCTTTCTTT
>.|TRBJ1-1|.|TRBV6-1
CASSPPGRVTEAFF
TGTGCCAGCAGTCCCCCAGGGAGGGTCACTGAAGCTTTCTTT
>.|TRBJ1-5|.|TRBV18
CASSPRAGAFNQPQHF
TGTGCCAGCTCACCCAGGGCAGGGGCGTTCAATCAGCCCCAGCATTTT
>TRBD1|TRBJ1-2|.|TRBV11-2
CASSLNRGTGNGYTF
TGTGCCAGCAGCTTAAATCGGGGGACAGGGAATGGCTACACCTTC
>.|TRBJ2-5|few|TRBV30
CAWTLGETQYF
TGTGCCTGGACCTTGGGAGAGACCCAGTACTTC
>TRBD1|TRBJ1-1|.|TRBV7-9
CASSLEGTGGTEAFF
TGTGCCAGCAGCTTAGAAGGGACAGGGGGGACTGAAGCTTTCTTT
>TRBD1|TRBJ2-2|.|TRBV29-1
CSVQGDREVMFF
TGCAGCGTTCAGGGGGACAGGGAGGTGATGTTTTTT
>TRBD2|TRBJ2-5|few|TRBV5-1
CASSLAIAGKGETQYF
TGCGCCAGCAGCTTGGCCATAGCGGGAAAGGGGGAGACCCAGTACTTC
>.|TRBJ2-1|few|TRBV28
CASRSDANEQFF
TGTGCCAGCAGGTCCGATGCCAATGAGCAGTTCTTC
>.|TRBJ2-7|.|TRBV28
CASSLAAGADYEQYF
TGTGCCAGCAGTTTAGCGGCAGGTGCCGACTACGAGCAGTACTTC
>.|TRBJ1-1|.|TRBV28
CASSPPWGAYTEAFF
TGTGCCAGCAGCCCCCCGTGGGGGGCTTACACTGAAGCTTTCTTT
>TRBD1|TRBJ2-7|.|TRBV5-1
CASSRGTGRSYEQYF
TGCGCCAGCAGCCGGGGGACAGGGCGTTCCTACGAGCAGTACTTC
>TRBD1|TRBJ1-5|few|TRBV28
CASSLTQGTEPQHF
TGTGCCAGCAGTTTGACGCAGGGGACAGAGCCCCAGCATTTT
>TRBD1|TRBJ1-1|few|TRBV10-3
CAISLGQGDTEAFF
TGTGCCATCAGCCTGGGACAGGGGGATACTGAAGCTTTCTTT
>.|TRBJ2-7|.|TRBV29-1
CSVESDILGGATRYF
TGCAGCGTTGAAAGCGATATTTTAGGAGGGGCCACGCGGTACTTC
>.|TRBJ2-3|.|TRBV5-1
CASSLYNHRPDTQYF
TGCGCCAGCAGCTTGTACAACCACCGCCCAGATACGCAGTATTTT
>.|TRBJ2-7|.|TRBV27
CASSPPPEQYF
TGTGCCAGCAGTCCCCCCCCCGAGCAGTACTTC
>TRBD1|TRBJ1-4|.|TRBV2
CASSWTGGGEKLFF
TGTGCCAGCAGTTGGACAGGGGGCGGTGAAAAACTGTTTTTT
>.|TRBJ2-6|.|TRBV28
CASSSLSSGANVLTF
TGTGCCAGCAGTTCACTGAGCTCTGGGGCCAACGTCCTGACTTTC
>.|TRBJ2-3|few|TRBV30
CAWSGGPLLNTQYF
TGTGCCTGGAGTGGCGGTCCCTTGTTAAATACGCAGTATTTT
>TRBD1|TRBJ2-7|once|TRBV18
CASSPLGRGQDEQYF
TGTGCCAGCTCACCACTGGGCAGGGGACAGGACGAGCAGTACTTC
>.|TRBJ2-3|.|TRBV29-1
CSVEEDTQYF
TGCAGCGTTGAAGAGGATACGCAGTATTTT
>TRBD1|TRBJ1-1|once|TRBV6-1
CASSETGKGRDTEAFF
TGTGCCAGCAGTGAGACAGGGAAGGGGCGGGACACTGAAGCTTTCTTT
>.|TRBJ2-1|.|TRBV19
CASTLQASYNEQFF
TGTGCCAGTACTCTCCAGGCCTCCTACAATGAGCAGTTCTTC